These 5 T cell receptor beta chains share one sample of origin, sequenced in a study of neurological immune-mediated disorders. MiXCR, applied by TCRdb to the 5' RACE reads, yields one record per CDR3 protein. The data show tens of thousands of distinct CDR3 sequences, roughly 5.6% seen once. Sequences were obtained from PBMCs. These receptors all stem from a man younger than 35 with multiple sclerosis.

This clonotype was recorded a few times. The chain uses TRBV20-1 and TRBJ2-1; 9 bases map to TRBD2. This CDR3 has 18 residues. The germline gives CDR1 DFQATT, CDR2 SNEGSKA (reference sequence). Unmatched junction bases numbered 22, after V lost 1 base and J lost 12 bases. CDR3 loop: CSARAPPGRAGGALGQFF. The DNA of the CDR3 is TGCAGTGCTAGAGCACCCCCCGGTCGCGCGGGGGGGGCTTTAGGGCAGTTCTTC.

This clonotype was seen repeatedly, ten times or more. The chain uses TRBV20-1 and TRBJ2-7; D not certain. This CDR3 spans 11 amino acids. Looked up from germline, CDR1 is DFQATT and CDR2 is SNEGSKA (reference sequence). The V end was cut by 0 bases, the J end by 5 bases, with 5 bases between. CDR3 loop: CSAREGHEQYF. The CDR3 region has the DNA TGCAGTGCTAGAGAAGGCCACGAGCAGTACTTC.

Remarks on this clonotype: Relative to the germline gene, one junction end is altered; a read error may explain this. The chain carries TRBV2 and TRBJ1-5, with D perhaps TRBD1 (6 bases). Germline V gene sequence: CDR1 SNHLY, CDR2 FYNNEI. CDR3 length equals 15 residues. The DNA of the CDR3 is TGTGCCAGCAGTGAAGGGACAGCAATCGATCAGCCCCAGAATTTT. This encodes CASSEGTAIDQPQNF.

This clonotype was found many times. The chain combines TRBV12-3 or TRBV12-4 with TRBJ2-1; no clear D gene. V was shortened by 5 bases and J by 5 bases, with 19 bases between the two germline ends. This CDR3 contains 16 residues. The chain's CDR3 is CASSPPRWRGHNEQFF. The CDR3 nucleotides read TGTGCCAGCAGTCCCCCCAGATGGAGAGGTCACAATGAGCAGTTCTTC.

The sample holds many counts of this clonotype. This chain connects TRBV7-2 to TRBJ2-7; a possible D gene is TRBD2 (6 bases). Trimming removed 4 bases from V and 5 bases from J, with 12 bases in between. The CDR3 runs to 13 residues. Germline lookup yields CDR1 SGHTA and CDR2 FQGNSA. CDR3 bases: TGTGCCAGCAGCTACGGCCCGGGGGACGAGCAGTACTTC. Translating gives CASSYGPGDEQYF.